This T cell receptor beta chain was found in a study of T cells after yellow fever vaccination. Overall study context: Preparation used SMART-Seq v4 Ultra Low Input for the low-cell-number fractions.

This CDR3 is 15 amino acids long. The V end lost 7 bases, the J end lost 8 bases, and 26 bases lay between the germline ends. CDR1 is SQVTM and CDR2 is ANQGSEA in the germline V gene. TCRdb used MiXCR to reprocess the 5' RACE reads, holding one entry per CDR3 protein. The sample lists about 260,000 distinct CDR3 sequences; approximately 13% were seen once. Study-wide results and limits: Detected again after the booster were most primary-vaccination clones, at approximately 95% CD4 and roughly 88% CD8. Overlap between CD4 and CD8 compartments was detected for a small share of clonotypes.

There are a few counts of this clonotype. The antigen is unknown. The chain uses TRBV29-1 and TRBJ1-2, with D unresolved. The sequence came from a man aged 25-40 years who received the YFV17D yellow fever vaccine. Material: CD4+ T cells sorted from PBMCs, obtained 45 days after the yellow fever booster vaccination. The CDR3 region is CSAPGVERLGGGYTF. CDR3 coding DNA: TGCAGCGCCCCGGGCGTGGAGCGCCTCGGTGGGGGCTACACCTTC.